The 24 T cell receptor beta chains reported below all come from one sample, sequenced in a study of blood T cell repertoires in COVID-19 (dated by TCRdb to about 2020). Libraries came from the immunoSEQ multiplex PCR assay. TCRdb re-hosts the immuneACCESS table, in-frame sequences only. Its copies lack some clones; in the studies checked, an unresolved V gene accounts for under half of them, and the cause for the rest is not known. Here the sample has under 65,000 clones; 81% occur a single time. The ten largest clones add up to over 4.5% of the sample. Material: peripheral blood. The receptors shown here come from a woman in her sixties or seventies with acute or convalescent COVID-19.

The V gene is TRBV24-1, the J gene TRBJ2-5, with a possible D match to TRBD2 (5 bases). This CDR3 region has 14 residues. Trimming left V 3 bases short and J 4 bases short, with 11 bases between. Germline V gene data show CDR1 as KGHDR and CDR2 as SFDVKD. The CDR3 reads CATSDASGGETQYF. In nucleotides, the CDR3 is TGTGCCACCAGTGATGCCAGCGGAGGAGAGACCCAGTACTTC.

The CDR3 region has the DNA TGTGCCAGCGAACTTCGGGGTAGCAATGAGCAGTTCTTC. This gives the protein CASELRGSNEQFF. The chain combines TRBV7-9 with TRBJ2-1, with TRBD2 as a possible D gene (5 bases). CDR1 is SEHNR, CDR2 FQNEAQ, per germline (reference sequence). The V end was cut by 8 bases, the J end by 6 bases, with 14 bases between. The CDR3 is made up of 13 amino acids.

To note about this clone: The same CDR3 also results from other DNA sequences found in this sample. The J gene is TRBJ1-6, the V gene TRBV19; possible D gene TRBD1, 5 bases. V lost 6 bases and J lost 0, with 9 bases in between. The CDR3 is made up of 15 amino acids. Germline loops: CDR1 LNHDA, CDR2 SQIVND (reference sequence). The CDR3 loop is CASSTGGSYNSPLHF. The CDR3 DNA follows: TGTGCCAGTAGCACCGGGGGCTCCTATAATTCACCCCTCCACTTT.

The chain combines TRBV29-1 with TRBJ1-4; 7 bases match TRBD1. The V segment lost 0 bases and the J segment 8 bases; nucleotides outside the gene matches: 9. This CDR3 is built from 15 residues. CDR1 SQVTM and CDR2 ANQGSEA come from the germline V gene. CDR3 in amino acids: CSVEDSTGRREKLFF. For the CDR3, the DNA is TGCAGCGTTGAAGATTCGACAGGGAGGAGAGAAAAACTGTTTTTT.

The rearrangement joins TRBV5-1 to TRBJ1-4; 9 nucleotides agree with TRBD1. CDR1 and CDR2 (germline): SGHRS, YFSETQ. CDR3 size: 15 residues. With 3 bases clipped from V and 6 bases from J, the junction kept 6 bases outside the gene matches. In nucleotides, the CDR3 is TGCGCCAGCAGCTCCGGGACAGGGTGGGATGAAAAACTGTTTTTT. The encoded protein is CASSSGTGWDEKLFF.

The V and J genes are TRBV6-4 and TRBJ2-2; D remains unclear. This CDR3 spans 13 amino acids. CDR1 is MRHNA, CDR2 SNTAGT, per germline. V dropped 4 bases and J dropped 4 bases, with 7 bases sitting between them. The DNA for the CDR3 is TGTGCCAGCAGTGTTGGAGTCACCGGGGAGCTGTTTTTT. Its protein is CASSVGVTGELFF.

This sequence joins TRBV6-2 or TRBV6-3 and TRBJ1-1; D not certain. The CDR3 contains 13 residues. Germline CDR1 is MNHEY and CDR2 is SVGEGT. V lost 4 bases and J 5 bases, leaving 11 bases between the germline ends. This chain's CDR3 is CASSFSAETEAFF. The CDR3 nucleotides are TGTGCCAGCAGTTTTAGCGCTGAAACTGAAGCTTTCTTT.

The rearrangement joins TRBV24-1 to TRBJ2-5, with 8 bases lining up with TRBD2. Germline loops: CDR1 KGHDR, CDR2 SFDVKD. The V gene end was trimmed by 5 bases and the J gene end by 4 bases; junction bases not matched to a gene: 8. The CDR3 length is 15 residues. The CDR3 DNA reads as TGTGCCACCAGTGGTCGAGCCGCGGGGGGAGAGACCCAGTACTTC. Encoded protein: CATSGRAAGGETQYF.

There are a few counts of this clone. The V gene is TRBV7-2, the J gene TRBJ1-2; TRBD1 matches 11 bases. The CDR3 length is 16 residues. The V gene end was trimmed by 5 bases and the J gene end by 5 bases; junction bases not matched to a gene: 10. CDR1 and CDR2 from the germline V gene are SGHTA and FQGNSA. CDR3 bases: TGTGCCAGCAGCGCGGACAGGGGGCGAAGGGAGTATGGCTACACCTTC. Encoded protein: CASSADRGRREYGYTF.

The V gene is TRBV25-1, the J gene TRBJ1-2; D ambiguous. The germline V gene encodes CDR1 MGHDK and CDR2 SYGVNS. This CDR3 comprises 12 residues. V was clipped by 5 bases and J by 7 bases, with 11 bases between them. This CDR3 reads CASSPAGSGYTF. The CDR3 DNA reads as TGTGCCAGCAGTCCAGCAGGTTCTGGCTACACCTTC.

The V gene is TRBV9, the J gene TRBJ1-1, with 8 positions matching TRBD1. From germline, CDR1 is SGDLS and CDR2 YYNGEE. The CDR3 loop spans 14 amino acids. V lost 4 bases to trimming and J lost 5 bases; unmatched junction nucleotides: 7. The DNA of the CDR3 is TGTGCCAGCAGCCCCAGGGGGCGCGGAACTGAAGCTTTCTTT. Its protein is CASSPRGRGTEAFF.

This clone is medium-sized in the sample. The V and J genes are TRBV2 and TRBJ2-7; no reliable D call. Deletions cut 3 bases from V and 0 bases from J, with 9 bases between. Germline CDR1 SNHLY, CDR2 FYNNEI. This CDR3 comprises 14 residues. CDR3: CASSDRLHSYEQYF. The CDR3 DNA follows: TGTGCCAGCAGTGACAGGTTACACTCCTACGAGCAGTACTTC.

The chain combines TRBV19 with TRBJ2-1; weak D call: TRBD1 (7 bases). Germline lookup yields CDR1 LNHDA and CDR2 SQIVND (reference sequence). Between the trimmed V and J ends, which lost 3 bases and 0 bases, there was a span of 15 bases. This CDR3 spans 17 amino acids. Here the CDR3 reads CASSIIQGGHSYNEQFF. Written as DNA, the CDR3 is TGTGCCAGTAGTATCATCCAGGGGGGACACTCCTACAATGAGCAGTTCTTC.

The CDR3 spells CASSPTSGRLHNEQFF. CDR3 sequence (DNA): TGTGCCAGCTCACCGACTAGCGGGAGGCTACACAATGAGCAGTTCTTC. The chain is built from TRBV18 and TRBJ2-1, with TRBD2 matching 13 bases. The V segment lost 3 bases and the J segment 5 bases; nucleotides outside the gene matches: 4. Germline V gene sequence: CDR1 KGHSH, CDR2 LQKENI. This CDR3 spans 16 amino acids. Full variable domain (remainder filled in from reference TRBV18 and TRBJ2-1): NAGVMQNPRHLVRRRGQEARLRCSPMKGHSHVYWYRQLPEEGLKFMVYLQKENIIDESGMPKERFSAEFPKEGPSILRIQQVVRGDSAAYFCASSPTSGRLHNEQFFGPGTRLTVL.

The chain carries TRBV28 and TRBJ2-7, with D possibly TRBD1 on 5 matching bases. Trimming took off 6 bases at V and 7 bases at J, with 13 bases between the two ends. The CDR3 is 12 residues long. The germline gives CDR1 MDHEN, CDR2 SYDVKM. The CDR3 is CASRQAPLEQYF. CDR3 sequence (DNA): TGTGCCAGCAGACAGGCCCCCCTAGAGCAGTACTTC.

This chain links TRBV7-9 with TRBJ2-3; TRBD1 matches at 9 bases. J gave up 5 bases and V 5 bases, and 8 bases lay outside the gene matches. Looked up from germline, CDR1 is SEHNR and CDR2 is FQNEAQ (reference sequence). This CDR3 has 15 amino acids. In nucleotides, the CDR3 is TGTGCCAGCAGCCCCGGGACAGGGTCTGGAGATACGCAGTATTTT. Its protein is CASSPGTGSGDTQYF.

This chain joins TRBV28 and TRBJ2-7, with a possible D match to TRBD2 (6 bases). Germline CDR1 is MDHEN and CDR2 is SYDVKM. V lost 6 bases and J 6 bases, leaving 9 bases between the germline ends. This CDR3 is built from 11 residues. CDR3 protein: CASRGTFEQYF. CDR3 bases: TGTGCCAGCAGGGGGACTTTCGAGCAGTACTTC.

The chain recombines TRBV10-3 with TRBJ1-2; TRBD1 agrees at 8 bases. This CDR3 comprises 13 residues. Trimming removed 8 bases from V and 5 bases from J; junction bases left unmatched: 7. Germline-derived CDR1 and CDR2 are ENHRY and SYGVKD. The CDR3 loop reads CAIEATGDYGYTF. Written as DNA, the CDR3 is TGTGCCATCGAAGCGACAGGGGATTATGGCTACACCTTC.

The chain is built from TRBV29-1 and TRBJ2-7, with a possible D match to TRBD1 (6 bases). Deletions cut 4 bases from V and 2 bases from J, with 15 bases between. The CDR3 has 14 amino acids. Germline lookup yields CDR1 SQVTM and CDR2 ANQGSEA. The CDR3 region has the DNA TGCAGCGTTGTTTCGGGACACACAACCTACGAGCAGTACTTC. Its protein is CSVVSGHTTYEQYF.

Note on this clone: The same CDR3 arises from other DNA sequences in this sample as well. This chain connects TRBV11-3 to TRBJ2-1; possible D gene TRBD1, 5 bases. Trimming pared 1 base from V and 5 bases from J, leaving 9 bases between. The CDR3 is made up of 14 amino acids. Germline CDR1 reads SGHNT; CDR2 reads YENEEA. DNA for the CDR3: TGTGCCAGCAGCTTAGGCAGGGTAGACAATGAGCAGTTCTTC. Translation: CASSLGRVDNEQFF.

This clone was observed a few times. One junction end disagrees with the germline gene, perhaps due to a read error. The rearrangement links TRBV7-7 to TRBJ2-1, with 7 bases matching TRBD2. CDR1 and CDR2 (germline): SSHAT, FNYEAQ (reference sequence). The CDR3 sequence is 16 residues long. The CDR3 region is CASSLRIAGSYNEQFF. The CDR3 DNA reads TGTGCTAGCAGCTTACGGATAGCGGGTTCCTACAATGAGCAGTTCTTC.

The rearrangement links TRBV4-1 to TRBJ1-5; the D gene is possibly TRBD1 (6 bases). Germline loops: CDR1 MGHRA, CDR2 YSYEKL. Trimming removed 1 base at V and 12 bases at J, with 13 bases between. The length of the CDR3 is 13 residues. DNA of the CDR3: TGCGCCAGCAGCCAAGCTTTGGACAGTTACCAGCATTTT. It is translated as CASSQALDSYQHF.

This chain joins TRBV5-1 and TRBJ1-3; no firm D call. Germline lookup yields CDR1 SGHRS and CDR2 YFSETQ. With 4 bases removed from V and 1 base from J, the gap between germline ends came to 15 bases. The CDR3 runs 16 residues. The CDR3 reads CASSRSSDQSGNTIYF. DNA for the CDR3: TGCGCCAGCAGCCGCAGTTCTGATCAATCTGGAAACACCATATATTTT.

The CDR3 spells CAISEDSSADTQYF. The CDR3 nucleotides read TGTGCCATCAGTGAAGACAGTTCTGCAGATACGCAGTATTTT. The chain couples TRBV10-3 to TRBJ2-3; D is perhaps TRBD1 (5 bases). This CDR3 has 14 amino acids. Trimming removed 3 bases at V and 4 bases at J, with 11 bases between. Germline lookup yields CDR1 ENHRY and CDR2 SYGVKD.